This TCR beta chain was profiled in a study of T cell responses to AZD1222 COVID-19 vaccine. Study-level findings and limits: Spike-specific TCR breadth and depth were elevated following two AZD1222 doses. The study identified only five to seven AZD1222 recipients as seropositive at baseline.

Note on this clone: The target antigen is unknown.

TCRdb's table, derived via immunoSEQ multiplex PCR, lists solely in-frame clones and lacks some. The sample holds about 100,000 clones, about 89% seen once. CDR3 length: 14 residues. Germline trimming cut 4 bases from V and 10 bases from J; bases unmatched to any gene: 5. Germline CDR1 and CDR2: SGDLS and YYNGEE. The sequencing here drew on peripheral blood, taken on day 0 of MenACWY control vaccination. This TCR came from an adult in good health. The chain has TRBV9 and TRBJ1-6; the match to TRBD1 covers 10 bases. The CDR3 is CASSLGTGESPLHF. The CDR3 nucleotides read TGTGCCAGCAGCCTCGGGACAGGGGAATCACCCCTCCACTTT. Together with reference TRBV9 and TRBJ1-6, the CDR3 gives the full variable domain: DSGVTQTPKHLITATGQRVTLRCSPRSGDLSVYWYQQSLDQGLQFLIQYYNGEERAKGNILERFSAQQFPDLHSELNLSSLELGDSALYFCASSLGTGESPLHFGNGTRLTVT.